Listed here are 5 T cell receptor beta chains from one sample, sequenced in a study of lung T cells in sarcoidosis with Löfgren's syndrome. MiXCR, run by TCRdb on the reads, gives a single entry per CDR3 protein. The profile shows about 19,000 distinct CDR3 sequences, roughly a fifth of them singletons. Sequencing input: CD4+ T cells from bronchoalveolar lavage. The receptors come from a human donor with sarcoidosis (Löfgren's syndrome or another form), or a control subject (not recorded which).

There are a few counts of this clonotype. The chain is built from TRBV5-4 and TRBJ1-1, with 7 bases matching TRBD1. CDR3 length equals 14 residues. Germline lookup yields CDR1 SGHNT and CDR2 YYREEE (reference sequence). With 1 base clipped from V and 0 bases from J, the junction kept 0 bases outside the gene matches. The CDR3, as DNA: TGTGCCAGCAGCTTGCAGGGGGTGAACACTGAAGCTTTCTTT. Amino acids: CASSLQGVNTEAFF.

This clonotype came up many times. The chain is built from TRBV19 and TRBJ2-3, with 14 bases identical to TRBD2. V lost 10 bases to trimming and J lost 6 bases; unmatched junction nucleotides: 9. Germline V gene lookup returns CDR1 LNHDA and CDR2 SQIVND (reference sequence). The CDR3 covers 15 residues. CDR3 in amino acids: CAISRTSGRRDTQYF. For the CDR3, the DNA is TGTGCCATATCCCGGACTAGCGGGAGGAGGGATACGCAGTATTTT. Full variable domain (missing parts from reference TRBV19 and TRBJ2-3): DGGITQSPKYLFRKEGQNVTLSCEQNLNHDAMYWYRQDPGQGLRLIYYSQIVNDFQKGDIAEGYSVSREKKESFPLTVTSAQKNPTAFYLCAISRTSGRRDTQYFGPGTRLTVL.

In the case of this clonotype: A clone one base away is much larger, so this may be a read error. This chain links TRBV5-4 with TRBJ1-2, with TRBD1 as a possible D gene (5 bases). The CDR3 is made up of 13 amino acids. The germline V gene encodes CDR1 SGHNT and CDR2 YYREEE (reference sequence). CDR3 region: CAGSLGREYGYTF. The CDR3, as DNA: TGTGCCGGCAGCTTGGGCAGGGAATATGGCTACACCTTC.

This clonotype was observed at least ten times. The chain couples TRBV4-2 to TRBJ2-3; the match to TRBD2 covers 10 bases. V shed 0 bases, J shed 4 bases, and the junction held 1 base outside the gene matches. The germline V gene encodes CDR1 LGHNA and CDR2 YNFKEQ. The CDR3 has 15 amino acids. CDR3 in amino acids: CASSQEGLASDTQYF. The CDR3 bases are TGTGCCAGCAGCCAAGAGGGACTAGCGTCAGATACGCAGTATTTT.

This clonotype appeared many times. This rearrangement joins TRBV20-1 to TRBJ2-5, with D perhaps TRBD2 (5 bases). Deletions cut 1 base from V and 7 bases from J, with 13 bases between. This CDR3 is 13 amino acids long. Germline loops: CDR1 DFQATT, CDR2 SNEGSKA (reference sequence). The CDR3 here is CSARVAGSGTQYF. Written as DNA, the CDR3 is TGCAGTGCTAGAGTTGCGGGCTCCGGGACCCAGTACTTC.